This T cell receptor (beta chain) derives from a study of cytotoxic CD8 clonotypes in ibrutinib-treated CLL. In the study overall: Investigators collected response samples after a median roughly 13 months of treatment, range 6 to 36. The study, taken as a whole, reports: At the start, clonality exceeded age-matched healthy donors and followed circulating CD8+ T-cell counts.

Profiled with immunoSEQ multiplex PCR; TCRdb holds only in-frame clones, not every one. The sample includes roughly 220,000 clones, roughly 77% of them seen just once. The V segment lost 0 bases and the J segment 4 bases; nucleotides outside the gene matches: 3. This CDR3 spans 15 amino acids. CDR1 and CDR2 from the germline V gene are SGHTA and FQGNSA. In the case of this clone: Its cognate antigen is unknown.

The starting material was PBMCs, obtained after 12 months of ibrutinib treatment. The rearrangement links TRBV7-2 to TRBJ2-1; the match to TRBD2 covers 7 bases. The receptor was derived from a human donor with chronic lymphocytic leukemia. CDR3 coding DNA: TGTGCCAGCAGCTTAGCTGCGGGAGCTTACAATGAGCAGTTCTTC. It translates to CASSLAAGAYNEQFF.